The 10 T cell receptor beta chains in this list originate from one sample, sequenced in a study of T-cell reconstitution after alpha-beta-depleted transplantation in children. Unique molecular identifiers featured in how the TCRbeta library was prepared. TCRdb reprocessed the PCR reads with MiXCR, giving one entry per CDR3 protein. Seen here are about 1,000,000 distinct CDR3 sequences, about 30% observed once, and the top ten hold roughly 28%. The source material was PBMCs, mostly from graft donor cells, sampled 360 days after TCRalphabeta/CD19-depleted stem cell transplant. These receptor sequences come from a boy less than two years old who had a stem cell transplant for SCID, so the T cells may come from the graft donor.

V and J are TRBV20-1 and TRBJ2-7, with D perhaps given as TRBD1 or TRBD2 (6 bases each). V was pared by 1 base and J by 2 bases, with 15 bases between. The CDR3 has 15 residues. Germline CDR1 DFQATT, CDR2 SNEGSKA (reference sequence). The CDR3 DNA reads as TGCAGTGCTAGAGGATTCCCGGGGGCGACCTACGAGCAGTACTTC. It specifies CSARGFPGATYEQYF.

In this sample, this clonotype turned up a few times. The V and J genes are TRBV6-4 and TRBJ2-1; 7 positions agree with TRBD2. The ends lost 3 bases at V and 4 bases at J; junction bases unmatched: 6. Germline V gives CDR1 MRHNA, CDR2 SNTAGT. This CDR3 spans 15 amino acids. CDR3 DNA sequence: TGTGCCAGCAGTGAGAGGGCTAGCGGTTACAATGAGCAGTTCTTC. The encoded protein is CASSERASGYNEQFF.

The V gene is TRBV29-1, the J gene TRBJ1-1, with D possibly being TRBD1 (5 bases). Germline V gene data show CDR1 as SQVTM and CDR2 as ANQGSEA. V gave up 7 bases and J gave up 1 base, with 10 bases separating them. The CDR3 covers 12 residues. CDR3 nucleotide sequence: TGCAGCGCATACACAGGGAACACTGAAGCTTTCTTT. It specifies CSAYTGNTEAFF.

The rearrangement links TRBV2 to TRBJ2-1; D not certain. Germline V gene lookup returns CDR1 SNHLY and CDR2 FYNNEI. The CDR3 extends over 14 amino acids. V lost 3 bases and J lost 4, with 10 bases in between. The CDR3 here is CASSDMAGYNEQFF. The CDR3 DNA reads as TGTGCCAGCAGTGATATGGCAGGATACAATGAGCAGTTCTTC.

The J gene is TRBJ2-5, the V gene TRBV20-1; a possible D gene is TRBD1 (5 bases). Trimming removed 2 bases at V and 4 bases at J, with 11 bases between. CDR3 length equals 13 residues. Germline lookup yields CDR1 DFQATT and CDR2 SNEGSKA (reference sequence). The CDR3 loop reads CSARTQGTETQYF. The CDR3 nucleotides are TGCAGTGCTAGAACGCAGGGAACAGAGACCCAGTACTTC.

There are a few counts of this clonotype. V gene TRBV5-5 combines with J gene TRBJ1-2; tentatively, D is TRBD1 (5 bases). From germline, CDR1 is SGHKS and CDR2 YYEKEE (reference sequence). The CDR3 sequence is 16 residues long. V lost 1 base and J 5 bases, leaving 18 bases between the germline ends. The CDR3 region has the DNA TGTGCCAGCAGCTTGATATTCGGGGACCGGGTTTATGGCTACACCTTC. As protein: CASSLIFGDRVYGYTF.

The chain is built from TRBV29-1 and TRBJ1-1; 11 bases are shared with TRBD1. Germline loops: CDR1 SQVTM, CDR2 ANQGSEA. The CDR3 is 14 amino acids. V was clipped by 7 bases and J by 0 bases; unmatched bases: 4. The CDR3, as DNA: TGCAGCGGCCGGGACAGGGGGGTGAACACTGAAGCTTTCTTT. It codes for CSGRDRGVNTEAFF.

This clonotype has a handful of counts. The chain is built from TRBV20-1 and TRBJ1-1; D call uncertain. Looked up from germline, CDR1 is DFQATT and CDR2 is SNEGSKA (reference sequence). The V end was cut by 6 bases, the J end by 4 bases, with 24 bases between. The CDR3 has 16 residues. The CDR3 reads CSAPKGAGRRGTEAFF. The CDR3, as DNA: TGCAGTGCACCTAAGGGCGCGGGAAGGCGGGGCACTGAAGCTTTCTTT.

This chain uses TRBV6-1 with TRBJ1-1; 7 bases align to TRBD1. The germline CDR1 and CDR2 sequences are MNHNS and SASEGT. V shed 6 bases, J shed 4 bases, and the junction held 5 bases outside the gene matches. This CDR3 has 13 residues. CDR3 in DNA: TGTGCCAGCAGGCGACAGGGCCGCACTGAAGCTTTCTTT. Its protein product is CASRRQGRTEAFF.

J is TRBJ2-1 and V is TRBV20-1, with D perhaps matching TRBD2 (7 bases). Trimming took off 2 bases at V and 7 bases at J, with 15 bases between the two ends. Germline V gene lookup returns CDR1 DFQATT and CDR2 SNEGSKA (reference sequence). The CDR3 extends over 14 amino acids. The CDR3 region is CSARLGGPGNEQFF. The CDR3 nucleotides read TGCAGTGCTAGACTGGGGGGGCCGGGGAATGAGCAGTTCTTC.